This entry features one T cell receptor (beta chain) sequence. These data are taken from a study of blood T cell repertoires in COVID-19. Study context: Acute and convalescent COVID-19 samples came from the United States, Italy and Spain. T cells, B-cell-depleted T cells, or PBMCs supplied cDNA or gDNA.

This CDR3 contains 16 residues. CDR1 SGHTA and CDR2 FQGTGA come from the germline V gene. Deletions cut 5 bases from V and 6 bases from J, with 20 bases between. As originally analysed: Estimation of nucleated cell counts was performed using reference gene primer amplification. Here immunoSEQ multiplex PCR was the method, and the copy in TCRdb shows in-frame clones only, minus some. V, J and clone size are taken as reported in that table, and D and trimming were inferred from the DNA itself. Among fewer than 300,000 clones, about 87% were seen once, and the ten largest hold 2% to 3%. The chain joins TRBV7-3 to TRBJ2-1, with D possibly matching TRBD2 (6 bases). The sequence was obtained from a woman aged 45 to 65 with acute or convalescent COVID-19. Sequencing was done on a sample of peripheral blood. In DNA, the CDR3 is TGTGCCAGCAGCCCTCTAGGCGGGACGCCGACCAATGAGCAGTTCTTC. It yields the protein CASSPLGGTPTNEQFF. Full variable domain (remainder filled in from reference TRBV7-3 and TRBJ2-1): GAGVSQTPSNKVTEKGKYVELRCDPISGHTALYWYRQSLGQGPEFLIYFQGTGAADDSGLPNDRFFAVRPEGSVSTLKIQRTERGDSAVYLCASSPLGGTPTNEQFFGPGTRLTVL.